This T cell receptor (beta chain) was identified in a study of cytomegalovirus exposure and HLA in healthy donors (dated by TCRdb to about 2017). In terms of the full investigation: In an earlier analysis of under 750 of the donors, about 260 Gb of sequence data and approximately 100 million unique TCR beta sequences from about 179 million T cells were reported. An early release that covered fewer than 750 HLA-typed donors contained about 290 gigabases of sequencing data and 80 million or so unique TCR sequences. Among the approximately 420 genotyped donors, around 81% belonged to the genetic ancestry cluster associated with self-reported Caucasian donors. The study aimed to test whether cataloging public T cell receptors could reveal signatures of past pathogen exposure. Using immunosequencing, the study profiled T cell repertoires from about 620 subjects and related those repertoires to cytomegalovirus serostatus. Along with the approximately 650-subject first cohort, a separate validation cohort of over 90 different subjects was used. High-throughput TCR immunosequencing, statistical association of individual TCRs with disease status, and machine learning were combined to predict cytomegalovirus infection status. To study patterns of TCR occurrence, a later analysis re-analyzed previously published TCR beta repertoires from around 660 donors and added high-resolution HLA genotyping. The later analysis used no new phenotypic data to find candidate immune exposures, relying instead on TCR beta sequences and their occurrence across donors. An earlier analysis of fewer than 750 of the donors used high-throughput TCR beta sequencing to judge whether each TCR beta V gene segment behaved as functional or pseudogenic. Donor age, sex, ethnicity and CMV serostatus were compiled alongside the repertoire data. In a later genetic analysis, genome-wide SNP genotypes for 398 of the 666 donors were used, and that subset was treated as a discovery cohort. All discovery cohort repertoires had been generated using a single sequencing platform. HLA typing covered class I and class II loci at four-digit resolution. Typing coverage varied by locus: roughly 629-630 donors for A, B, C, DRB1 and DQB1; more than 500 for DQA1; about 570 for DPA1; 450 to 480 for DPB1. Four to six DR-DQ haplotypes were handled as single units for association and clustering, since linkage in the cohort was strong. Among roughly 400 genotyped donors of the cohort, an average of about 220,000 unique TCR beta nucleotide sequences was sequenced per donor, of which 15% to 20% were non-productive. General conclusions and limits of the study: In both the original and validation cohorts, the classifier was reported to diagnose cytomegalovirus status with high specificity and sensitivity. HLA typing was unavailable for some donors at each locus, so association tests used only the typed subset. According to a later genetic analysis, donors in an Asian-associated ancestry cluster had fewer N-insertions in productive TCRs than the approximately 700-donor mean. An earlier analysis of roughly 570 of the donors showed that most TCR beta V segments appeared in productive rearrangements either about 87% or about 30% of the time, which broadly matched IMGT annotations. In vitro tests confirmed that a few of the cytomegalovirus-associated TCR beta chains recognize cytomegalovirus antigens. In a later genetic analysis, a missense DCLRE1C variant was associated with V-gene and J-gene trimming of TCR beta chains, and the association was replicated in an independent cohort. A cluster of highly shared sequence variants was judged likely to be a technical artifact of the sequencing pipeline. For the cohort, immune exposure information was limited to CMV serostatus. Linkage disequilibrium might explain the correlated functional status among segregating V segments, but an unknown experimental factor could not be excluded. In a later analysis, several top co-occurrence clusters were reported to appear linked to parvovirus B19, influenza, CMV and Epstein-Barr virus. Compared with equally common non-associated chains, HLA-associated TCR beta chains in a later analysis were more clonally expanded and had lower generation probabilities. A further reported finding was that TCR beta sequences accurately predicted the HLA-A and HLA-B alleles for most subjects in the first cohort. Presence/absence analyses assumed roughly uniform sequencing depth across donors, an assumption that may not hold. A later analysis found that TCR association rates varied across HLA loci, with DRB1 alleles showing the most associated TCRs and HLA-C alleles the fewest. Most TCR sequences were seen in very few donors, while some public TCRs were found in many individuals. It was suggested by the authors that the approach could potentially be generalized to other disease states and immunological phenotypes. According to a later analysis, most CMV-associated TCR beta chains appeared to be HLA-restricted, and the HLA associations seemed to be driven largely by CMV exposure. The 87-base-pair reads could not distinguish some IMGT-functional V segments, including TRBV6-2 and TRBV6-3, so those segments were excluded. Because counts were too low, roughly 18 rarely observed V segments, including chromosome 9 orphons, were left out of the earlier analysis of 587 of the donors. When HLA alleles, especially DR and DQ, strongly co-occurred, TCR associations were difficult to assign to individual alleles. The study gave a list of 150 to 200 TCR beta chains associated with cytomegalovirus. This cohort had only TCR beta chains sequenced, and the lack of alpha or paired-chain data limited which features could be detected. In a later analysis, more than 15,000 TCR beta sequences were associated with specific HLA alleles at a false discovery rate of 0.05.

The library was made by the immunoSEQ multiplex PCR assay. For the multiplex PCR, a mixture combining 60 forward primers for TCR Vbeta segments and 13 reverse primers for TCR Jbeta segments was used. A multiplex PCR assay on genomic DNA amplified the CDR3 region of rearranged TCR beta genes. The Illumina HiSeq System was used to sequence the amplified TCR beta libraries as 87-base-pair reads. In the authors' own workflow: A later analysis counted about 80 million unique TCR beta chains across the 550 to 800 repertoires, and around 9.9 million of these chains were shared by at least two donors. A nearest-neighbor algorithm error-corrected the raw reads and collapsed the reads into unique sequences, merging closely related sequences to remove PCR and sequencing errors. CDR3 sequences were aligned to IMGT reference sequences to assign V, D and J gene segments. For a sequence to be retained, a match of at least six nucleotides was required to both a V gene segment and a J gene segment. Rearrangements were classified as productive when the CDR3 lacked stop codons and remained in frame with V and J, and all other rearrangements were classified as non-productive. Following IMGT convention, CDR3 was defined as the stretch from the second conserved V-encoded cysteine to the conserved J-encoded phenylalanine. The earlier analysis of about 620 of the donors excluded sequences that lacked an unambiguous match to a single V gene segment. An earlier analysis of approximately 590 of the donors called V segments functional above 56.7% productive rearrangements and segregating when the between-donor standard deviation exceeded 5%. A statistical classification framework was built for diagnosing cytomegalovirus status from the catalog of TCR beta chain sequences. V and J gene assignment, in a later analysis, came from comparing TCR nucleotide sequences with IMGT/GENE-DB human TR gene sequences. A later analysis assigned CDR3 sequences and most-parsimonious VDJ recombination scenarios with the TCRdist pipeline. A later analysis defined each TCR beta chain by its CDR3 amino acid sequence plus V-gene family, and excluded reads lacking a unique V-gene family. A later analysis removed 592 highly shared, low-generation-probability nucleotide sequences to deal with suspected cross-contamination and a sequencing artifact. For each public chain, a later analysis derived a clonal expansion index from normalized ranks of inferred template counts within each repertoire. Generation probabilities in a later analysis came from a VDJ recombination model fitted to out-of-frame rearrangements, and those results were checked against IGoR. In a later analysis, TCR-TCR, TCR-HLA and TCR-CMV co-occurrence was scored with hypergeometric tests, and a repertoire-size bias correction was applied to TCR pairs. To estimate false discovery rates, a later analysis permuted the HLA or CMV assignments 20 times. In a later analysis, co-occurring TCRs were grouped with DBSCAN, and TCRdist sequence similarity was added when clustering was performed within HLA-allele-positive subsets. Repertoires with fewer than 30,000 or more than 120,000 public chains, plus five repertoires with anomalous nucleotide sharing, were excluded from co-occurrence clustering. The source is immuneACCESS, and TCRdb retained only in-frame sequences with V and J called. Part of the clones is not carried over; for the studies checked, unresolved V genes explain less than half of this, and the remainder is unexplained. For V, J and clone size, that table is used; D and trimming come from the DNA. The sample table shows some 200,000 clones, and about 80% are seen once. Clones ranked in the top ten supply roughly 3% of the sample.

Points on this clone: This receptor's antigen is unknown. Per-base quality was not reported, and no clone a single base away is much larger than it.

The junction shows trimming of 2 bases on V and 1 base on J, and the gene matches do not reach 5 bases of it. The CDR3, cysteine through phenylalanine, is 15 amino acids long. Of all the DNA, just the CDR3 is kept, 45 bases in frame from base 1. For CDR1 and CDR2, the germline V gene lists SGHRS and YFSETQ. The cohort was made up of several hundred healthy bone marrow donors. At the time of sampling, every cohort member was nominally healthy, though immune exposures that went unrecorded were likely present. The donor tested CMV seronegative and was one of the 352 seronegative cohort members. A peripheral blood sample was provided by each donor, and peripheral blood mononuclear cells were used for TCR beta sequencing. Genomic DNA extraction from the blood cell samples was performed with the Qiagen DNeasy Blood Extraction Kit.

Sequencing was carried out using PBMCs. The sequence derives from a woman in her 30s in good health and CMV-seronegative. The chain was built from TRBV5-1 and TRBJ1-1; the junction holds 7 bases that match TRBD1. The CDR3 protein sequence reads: CASSFDAGGNTEAFF. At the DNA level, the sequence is TGCGCCAGCAGCTTCGACGCAGGGGGGAACACTGAAGCTTTCTTT. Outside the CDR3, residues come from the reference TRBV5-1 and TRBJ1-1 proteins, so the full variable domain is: KAGVTQTPRYLIKTRGQQVTLSCSPISGHRSVSWYQQTPGQGLQFLFEYFSETQRNKGNFPGRFSGRQFSNSRSEMNVSTLELGDSALYLCASSFDAGGNTEAFFGQGTRLTVV.